The 18 T cell receptor beta chains in this list originate from one sample, sequenced in a study of CD8+ T cells in alopecia areata. cDNA serving as the sequencing template came from extracted, reverse transcribed RNA. Method: immunoSEQ multiplex PCR; TCRdb's copy keeps in-frame clones and lacks some. The sample has some 150,000 clones, about 53% seen once. The sample was CD8+ T cells sorted from blood, taken at week 0. The receptors derive from a human donor with alopecia areata.

The chain joins TRBV29-1 to TRBJ2-3; a weak D match, TRBD2 (6 bases). V was cut by 7 bases and J by 5 bases, with 13 bases left in between. Germline CDR1 and CDR2: SQVTM and ANQGSEA. This CDR3 has 12 amino acids. This CDR3 reads CSAQPGEDTQYF. CDR3 DNA sequence: TGCAGCGCTCAGCCGGGGGAAGATACGCAGTATTTT.

This clone was counted between two and nine times. The chain carries TRBV30 and TRBJ2-2; the match to TRBD1 covers 11 bases. Losses at the gene ends were 4 bases for V and 5 bases for J; bases not matched to a gene: 6. Germline CDR1 and CDR2: GTSNPN and SVGIG (reference sequence). This CDR3 spans 15 amino acids. CDR3 in DNA: TGTGCCTGGACAACGGACAGGGGGCGAACCGGGGAGCTGTTTTTT. Translated, it gives CAWTTDRGRTGELFF. The full variable domain, in which reference TRBV30 and TRBJ2-2 provide the parts outside the CDR3, is SQTIHQWPATLVQPVGSPLSLECTVEGTSNPNLYWYRQAAGRGLQLLFYSVGIGQISSEVPQNLSASRPQDRQFILSSKKLLLSDSGFYLCAWTTDRGRTGELFFGEGSRLTVL.

The chain joins TRBV5-4 to TRBJ1-6; the D is unclear. The CDR3 length is 13 residues. Trimming took 0 bases from V and 7 from J, leaving 5 bases between them. The germline gives CDR1 SGHNT, CDR2 YYREEE (reference sequence). CDR3 amino acids: CASSLEANSPLHF. CDR3 in DNA: TGTGCCAGCAGCTTGGAGGCGAATTCACCCCTCCACTTT.

A single count supports this clone. The V and J genes are TRBV25-1 and TRBJ2-1; D is undetermined. The germline V and J ends were trimmed by 1 base and 8 bases, with 6 bases remaining between them. Germline CDR1 reads MGHDK; CDR2 reads SYGVNS. The CDR3 spans 12 residues. In DNA form, the CDR3 reads TGTGCCAGCAGTGAATCGCGGTATGAGCAGTTCTTC. This codes for CASSESRYEQFF.

V is TRBV15 and J is TRBJ1-5; no definite D call. V dropped 5 bases and J dropped 4 bases, with 18 bases sitting between them. This CDR3 comprises 16 residues. Germline V gene data show CDR1 as LNHNV and CDR2 as YYDKDF (reference sequence). CDR3 nucleotides: TGTGCCACCAGCTCTGGGCGGGAAGGATTGAATCAGCCCCAGCATTTT. This sequence encodes CATSSGREGLNQPQHF.

Only one count was recorded for this clone. The chain couples TRBV6-6 to TRBJ2-4, with 7 bases that match TRBD1. The germline CDR1 and CDR2 sequences are MNHNY and SVGAGI (reference sequence). V lost 6 bases, J lost 2 bases, and 1 base stayed unmatched. The CDR3 contains 13 residues. The CDR3 spells CASRGQSKNIQYF. The CDR3 region has the DNA TGTGCCAGCAGGGGACAGTCCAAAAACATTCAGTACTTC.

This chain connects TRBV23-1 to TRBJ1-6; a weak D match, TRBD1 (5 bases). TRBV23-1 is an ORF, and what it does is uncertain. The ends were cut back, 7 bases at V and 10 bases at J, with 14 bases in the middle. CDR3 length: 13 amino acids. The CDR3 sequence: CASKNRGTSPLHF. The CDR3 coding sequence is TGCGCCAGCAAGAACCGGGGGACCTCACCCCTCCACTTT.

This clone was seen only a few times. CDR3 amino acids: CASRRTGSSPLHF. The DNA for the CDR3 is TGTGCCAGCAGACGGACAGGGTCTTCACCCCTCCACTTT. The V gene is TRBV14, the J gene TRBJ1-6; 8 bases map to TRBD1. This CDR3 has 13 amino acids. V gave up 6 bases and J gave up 9 bases; unmatched junction bases: 4. Germline CDR1 reads SGHDN; CDR2 reads FVKESK.

There are a few counts of this clone. The chain employs TRBV30 and TRBJ2-1; weak D call: TRBD2 (6 bases). The CDR3 spans 11 residues. The ends were cut back, 4 bases at V and 7 bases at J, with 8 bases in the middle. Germline V lookup: CDR1 GTSNPN, CDR2 SVGIG (reference sequence). The CDR3 sequence is CAWTGGNEQFF. The CDR3 nucleotides read TGTGCCTGGACTGGAGGGAATGAGCAGTTCTTC. Together with reference TRBV30 and TRBJ2-1, the CDR3 gives the full variable domain: SQTIHQWPATLVQPVGSPLSLECTVEGTSNPNLYWYRQAAGRGLQLLFYSVGIGQISSEVPQNLSASRPQDRQFILSSKKLLLSDSGFYLCAWTGGNEQFFGPGTRLTVL.

The rearrangement uses TRBV7-9 and TRBJ2-7, with 10 positions matching TRBD1. From germline, CDR1 is SEHNR and CDR2 FQNEAQ (reference sequence). Germline trimming cut 5 bases from V and 4 bases from J; bases unmatched to any gene: 8. The CDR3 is 15 amino acids. CDR3 DNA sequence: TGTGCCAGCAGCATAGGGACAGGGGCGTATTACGAGCAGTACTTC. This encodes CASSIGTGAYYEQYF.

This clone was counted only a few times. The V call is TRBV29-1, the J call TRBJ1-2; D gene ambiguous. Germline V gives CDR1 SQVTM, CDR2 ANQGSEA. Trimming pared 3 bases from V and 2 bases from J, leaving 22 bases between. This CDR3 comprises 17 residues. The CDR3 DNA sequence: TGCAGCGTTGAGGCCTCTTTGGGTCGGACCAACAACTATGGCTACACCTTC. This codes for CSVEASLGRTNNYGYTF.

The rearrangement uses TRBV12-5 and TRBJ1-3, with D unresolved. Germline assignment: CDR1 LGHNT and CDR2 FRNRAP. V gave up 6 bases and J gave up 0 bases, with 9 bases separating them. CDR3 length equals 14 residues. The CDR3 loop reads CASGIETSGNTIYF. CDR3 DNA: TGTGCTAGTGGGATCGAAACCTCTGGAAACACCATATATTTT.

J is TRBJ1-4 and V is TRBV30; D remains unclear. Trimming shortened V by 2 bases and J by 5 bases, and 6 bases separated the two germline ends. This CDR3 contains 12 residues. The germline V gene has CDR1 GTSNPN and CDR2 SVGIG (reference sequence). In DNA, the CDR3 is TGTGCCTGGAGTATAGAAAATGAAAAACTGTTTTTT. Residues: CAWSIENEKLFF.

This clone has only a few counts. J is TRBJ2-1 and V is TRBV27; maybe TRBD2 (6 bases). The germline gives CDR1 MNHEY, CDR2 SMNVEV (reference sequence). Trimming cost V 1 base and J 1 base, with 11 bases left between them. The CDR3 has 16 residues. The DNA for the CDR3 is TGTGCCAGCAGTTTATACGCCGGGACTTCCTACAATGAGCAGTTCTTC. It codes for CASSLYAGTSYNEQFF.

The chain has TRBV30 and TRBJ2-7; 12 bases map to TRBD1. Trimming removed 4 bases from V and 4 bases from J; junction bases left unmatched: 5. Germline assignment: CDR1 GTSNPN and CDR2 SVGIG (reference sequence). This CDR3 is 14 amino acids long. CDR3 in amino acids: CAWKTGQGAYEQYF. DNA for the CDR3: TGTGCCTGGAAAACGGGACAGGGGGCGTACGAGCAGTACTTC.

CDR3 nucleotide sequence: TGTGCCAGCAGCTCCGTCGCGGGGGGACCGAACACCGGGGAGCTGTTTTTT. Protein sequence: CASSSVAGGPNTGELFF. This chain uses TRBV5-6 with TRBJ2-2; 8 bases match TRBD2. The CDR3 length is 17 residues. Trimming removed 3 bases from V and 0 bases from J; junction bases left unmatched: 7. Germline V gene data show CDR1 as SGHDT and CDR2 as YYEEEE. Using reference TRBV5-6 and TRBJ2-2 for the parts outside the CDR3, the full variable domain is DAGVTQSPTHLIKTRGQQVTLRCSPKSGHDTVSWYQQALGQGPQFIFQYYEEEERQRGNFPDRFSGHQFPNYSSELNVNALLLGDSALYLCASSSVAGGPNTGELFFGEGSRLTVL.

This clone was detected once. The chain employs TRBV29-1 and TRBJ1-2, with 9 bases lining up with TRBD1. Germline V gene sequence: CDR1 SQVTM, CDR2 ANQGSEA. The CDR3 runs 13 residues. J gave up 6 bases and V 5 bases, and 7 bases lay outside the gene matches. In nucleotides, the CDR3 is TGCAGCGTTTGGACAGGGGCGGCGGATGGCTACACCTTC. It yields the protein CSVWTGAADGYTF.

The CDR3 DNA reads as TGTGCCAGCAGCTCCAGGGGTTGGAGTGAGCAGTTCTTC. The encoded protein is CASSSRGWSEQFF. The chain recombines TRBV7-2 with TRBJ2-1, with D maybe TRBD1 (6 bases). This CDR3 spans 13 amino acids. Trimming shortened V by 4 bases and J by 9 bases, and 13 bases separated the two germline ends. Germline CDR1 is SGHTA and CDR2 is FQGNSA.